Shown below are 26 T cell receptor beta chains from a single sample sequenced in a study of blood T cell repertoires in COVID-19. Assay: immunoSEQ multiplex PCR; the TCRdb copy retains only in-frame clones and omits some. The data contain 380,000 or so clones, over 75% of them singletons. The sequencing input was PBMCs or T cells enriched from blood (not recorded which). Receptor source: a young woman with acute COVID-19.

The chain employs TRBV7-3 and TRBJ2-1; 9 positions match TRBD2. Germline assignment: CDR1 SGHTA and CDR2 FQGTGA. The CDR3 has 15 residues. The V gene end was trimmed by 1 base and the J gene end by 5 bases; junction bases not matched to a gene: 3. The CDR3 region is CASSLSSGGNNEQFF. The CDR3 DNA is TGTGCCAGCAGCTTAAGTAGCGGGGGAAACAATGAGCAGTTCTTC. Looking up the rest from reference TRBV7-3 and TRBJ2-1 gives the full variable domain: GAGVSQTPSNKVTEKGKYVELRCDPISGHTALYWYRQSLGQGPEFLIYFQGTGAADDSGLPNDRFFAVRPEGSVSTLKIQRTERGDSAVYLCASSLSSGGNNEQFFGPGTRLTVL.

J is TRBJ2-2 and V is TRBV5-1, with D uncertain. The CDR3 contains 15 residues. CDR1 is SGHRS, CDR2 YFSETQ, per germline. V shed 2 bases and J shed 1 base, with 9 bases lying between them. The CDR3 region is CASSLRGGNTGELFF. CDR3 coding DNA: TGCGCCAGCAGCTTAAGAGGTGGGAACACCGGGGAGCTGTTTTTT.

The chain couples TRBV7-2 to TRBJ1-2; the D gene is possibly TRBD1 (6 bases). This CDR3 is 13 amino acids long. V lost 3 bases and J lost 6, with 11 bases in between. Germline CDR1 SGHTA, CDR2 FQGNSA. CDR3 DNA: TGTGCCAGCAGCTTTCGGGCAGGGGATGGCTACACCTTC. It encodes CASSFRAGDGYTF.

The chain uses TRBV5-1 and TRBJ2-2; 9 bases are a match to TRBD2. Germline V gene sequence: CDR1 SGHRS, CDR2 YFSETQ. The CDR3 loop spans 17 amino acids. Losses at the gene ends were 0 bases for V and 7 bases for J; bases not matched to a gene: 10. This CDR3 is CASSLGLAGSFDGELFF. CDR3 bases: TGCGCCAGCAGCTTGGGGCTAGCGGGGAGTTTTGACGGGGAGCTGTTTTTT.

This chain joins TRBV5-1 and TRBJ2-2; D perhaps matches TRBD2 (5 bases). Germline CDR1 is SGHRS and CDR2 is YFSETQ. The CDR3 loop spans 14 amino acids. V was pared by 4 bases and J by 1 base, with 8 bases between. The DNA for the CDR3 is TGCGCCAGCAGCCCGGGGAGGAACACCGGGGAGCTGTTTTTT. Protein: CASSPGRNTGELFF.

The genes are TRBV3-1 (or the pseudogene TRBV3-2) and TRBJ1-1; 9 bases align to TRBD1. Germline V gives CDR1 LGHDT, CDR2 YNNKEL (reference sequence). There are 15 residues in the CDR3. The ends lost 4 bases at V and 5 bases at J; junction bases unmatched: 8. The CDR3 DNA sequence: TGTGCCAGCAGCCCGCACACAGGGGGCAGGACTGAAGCTTTCTTT. This gives the protein CASSPHTGGRTEAFF.

The chain combines TRBV7-8 with TRBJ1-5; no definite D call. Germline V gives CDR1 SGHVS, CDR2 FQNEAQ. Trimming pared 1 base from V and 7 bases from J, leaving 14 bases between. The CDR3 is 15 residues long. CDR3: CASSLEPRVWQPQHF. The CDR3 coding sequence is TGTGCCAGCAGCTTAGAACCGAGAGTGTGGCAGCCCCAGCATTTT.

The gene calls are TRBV3-1 (or the pseudogene TRBV3-2) and TRBJ1-5, with a tentative D call TRBD1 (5 bases). The CDR3 totals 14 residues. Germline CDR1 is LGHDT and CDR2 is YNNKEL (reference sequence). Trimming left V 3 bases short and J 5 bases short, with 11 bases between. CDR3 coding DNA: TGTGCCAGCAGCCACAGGGTTAGGGATCAGCCCCAGCATTTT. Its translation: CASSHRVRDQPQHF.

CDR3 residues: CASSLRPGQGLYEQYF. The CDR3 DNA sequence: TGTGCCAGCAGCTTACGCCCGGGACAGGGACTCTACGAGCAGTACTTC. The V and J genes are TRBV7-2 and TRBJ2-7; 9 bases are shared with TRBD1. The J segment lost 3 bases and the V segment lost 2 bases, leaving 8 bases of the junction unmatched. The length of the CDR3 is 16 residues. Per the germline V gene, CDR1 is SGHTA and CDR2 is FQGNSA.

CDR3 residues: CASSPLPELNYGYTF. In DNA, the CDR3 is TGTGCCAGCTCACCACTCCCGGAGCTCAACTATGGCTACACCTTC. This rearrangement joins TRBV18 to TRBJ1-2, with D unclear. The CDR3 has 15 amino acids. V lost 1 base, J lost 2 bases, and 11 bases lay in between. Germline CDR1 KGHSH, CDR2 LQKENI.

In its sample, this clone was seen once. The J gene is TRBJ2-2, the V gene TRBV5-6; 10 nucleotides align to TRBD2. Germline V CDR1 and CDR2: SGHDT, YYEEEE. Trimming cost V 0 bases and J 2 bases; bases outside gene matches: 4. The CDR3 runs 17 residues. In DNA form, the CDR3 reads TGTGCCAGCAGCTTGGGACTAGCGGGCCTAAACACCGGGGAGCTGTTTTTT. This sequence encodes CASSLGLAGLNTGELFF. The entire variable domain, with the rest obtained from reference TRBV5-6 and TRBJ2-2, is as follows: DAGVTQSPTHLIKTRGQQVTLRCSPKSGHDTVSWYQQALGQGPQFIFQYYEEEERQRGNFPDRFSGHQFPNYSSELNVNALLLGDSALYLCASSLGLAGLNTGELFFGEGSRLTVL.

The V and J genes are TRBV28 and TRBJ1-2, with a tentative D call TRBD1 (6 bases). The CDR3 totals 15 residues. Germline V lookup: CDR1 MDHEN, CDR2 SYDVKM. V was cut by 5 bases and J by 2 bases, with 15 bases left in between. CDR3 in amino acids: CASSPFRDKNYGYTF. In DNA, the CDR3 is TGTGCCAGCAGTCCCTTTCGGGACAAGAACTATGGCTACACCTTC.

This chain joins TRBV5-6 and TRBJ2-3, with 8 bases fitting TRBD2. This CDR3 is built from 16 residues. Germline values: CDR1 SGHDT, CDR2 YYEEEE. Unmatched junction bases numbered 8, after V lost 2 bases and J lost 3 bases. In DNA, the CDR3 is TGTGCCAGCAGCTTAGCGGGGGTTATGTATACAGATACGCAGTATTTT. It yields the protein CASSLAGVMYTDTQYF.

The rearrangement links TRBV10-2 to TRBJ1-4; D remains unclear. The CDR3 totals 14 residues. Germline CDR1 WSHSY, CDR2 SAAADI. V shed 6 bases and J shed 0 bases, with 8 bases lying between them. DNA for the CDR3: TGCGCCAGCAGGCCTCGGGCAACTAATGAAAAACTGTTTTTT. Protein sequence: CASRPRATNEKLFF.

V usage is TRBV29-1 and J usage is TRBJ1-1; D possibly corresponds to TRBD1 (5 bases). Germline lookup yields CDR1 SQVTM and CDR2 ANQGSEA. V was pared by 4 bases and J by 2 bases, with 14 bases between. CDR3 length: 14 amino acids. In nucleotides, the CDR3 is TGCAGCGTTGGTCAGGCAGGGTTTAACACTGAAGCTTTCTTT. Translated: CSVGQAGFNTEAFF. Full variable domain (remainder filled in from reference TRBV29-1 and TRBJ1-1): SAVISQKPSRDICQRGTSLTIQCQVDSQVTMMFWYRQQPGQSLTLIATANQGSEATYESGFVIDKFPISRPNLTFSTLTVSNMSPEDSSIYLCSVGQAGFNTEAFFGQGTRLTVV.

The chain is built from TRBV2 and TRBJ1-6; 7 bases agree with TRBD1. The V and J ends lost 5 bases and 10 bases, in that order; junction bases with no gene match: 8. The CDR3 length is 14 residues. CDR1 and CDR2 from the germline V gene are SNHLY and FYNNEI. The CDR3 protein is CASSRQGPGSPLHF. DNA for the CDR3: TGTGCCAGCAGTCGACAGGGCCCCGGGTCACCCCTCCACTTT.

This sequence joins TRBV19 and TRBJ2-1, with no clear D. CDR3 length: 13 residues. Germline assignment: CDR1 LNHDA and CDR2 SQIVND (reference sequence). Trimming stripped 2 bases from V and 10 bases from J, with 12 bases between. DNA for the CDR3: TGTGCCAGTAGTATAAACAGTCAAGAGGAGCAGTTCTTC. Its translation: CASSINSQEEQFF.

This sequence joins TRBV10-3 and TRBJ1-1; D may be TRBD1 (5 bases). V was cut by 6 bases and J by 1 base, with 15 bases left in between. From germline, CDR1 is ENHRY and CDR2 SYGVKD. CDR3 size: 15 residues. CDR3 amino acids: CAIRPTTATNTEAFF. CDR3 nucleotide sequence: TGTGCCATCAGACCCACGACAGCTACGAACACTGAAGCTTTCTTT.

The CDR3 DNA sequence: TGTGCCAGCAGCCTACAAGGACTTTCCTACGAGCAGTACTTC. Amino acids: CASSLQGLSYEQYF. The rearrangement joins TRBV3-1 (or the pseudogene TRBV3-2) to TRBJ2-7; a weak D match, TRBD2 (5 bases). Germline CDR1 LGHDT, CDR2 YNNKEL (reference sequence). This CDR3 region has 14 residues. V was clipped by 4 bases and J by 1 base, with 11 bases between them.

This CDR3 reads CASSFIRGKNTEAFF. The CDR3 bases are TGTGCCAGCAGCTTCATCAGGGGGAAGAACACTGAAGCTTTCTTT. The V and J genes are TRBV7-3 and TRBJ1-1, with 7 bases fitting TRBD1. The CDR3 spans 15 residues. V gave up 3 bases and J gave up 1 base; unmatched junction bases: 5. Germline CDR1 and CDR2: SGHTA and FQGTGA.

A single count supports this clone. The chain uses TRBV14 and TRBJ1-2, with D possibly TRBD1 on 6 matching bases. The V end lost 4 bases, the J end lost 8 bases, and 17 bases lay between the germline ends. The CDR3 sequence is 14 residues long. The germline CDR1 and CDR2 sequences are SGHDN and FVKESK. The CDR3: CASSPRTAVGGYTF. The CDR3 nucleotides read TGTGCCAGCAGCCCTAGGACAGCGGTTGGCGGCTACACCTTC.

The chain is built from TRBV4-1 and TRBJ1-2; D is unclear. Trimming took 1 base from V and 3 from J, leaving 6 bases between them. Germline CDR1 reads MGHRA; CDR2 reads YSYEKL. This CDR3 has 13 amino acids. The CDR3 here is CASSQATDYGYTF. As DNA, the CDR3 is TGCGCCAGCAGCCAAGCAACAGACTATGGCTACACCTTC.

The sample holds a few counts of this clone. Other DNA sequences of this sample code for an identical CDR3. The chain has TRBV6-5 and TRBJ1-1; D remains ambiguous. Germline loops: CDR1 MNHEY, CDR2 SVGAGI. V was trimmed by 4 bases and J by 2 bases, leaving 8 bases between them. The CDR3 consists of 13 residues. The CDR3 coding sequence is TGTGCCAGCAGTTTGGGAGTTAACACTGAAGCTTTCTTT. It specifies CASSLGVNTEAFF.

This chain joins TRBV27 and TRBJ2-6; 7 nucleotides line up with TRBD1. Trimming took 6 bases from V and 2 from J; bases not matched to a gene: 10. The CDR3 runs 17 residues. From germline, CDR1 is MNHEY and CDR2 SMNVEV (reference sequence). CDR3 protein: CASRRGKGAAGANVLTF. In DNA form, the CDR3 reads TGTGCCAGCAGACGGGGAAAGGGGGCGGCTGGGGCCAACGTCCTGACTTTC.

The gene calls are TRBV7-2 and TRBJ2-7; 8 bases align to TRBD1. The ends lost 2 bases at V and 4 bases at J; junction bases unmatched: 7. This CDR3 has 15 residues. From germline, CDR1 is SGHTA and CDR2 FQGNSA. The CDR3 bases are TGTGCCAGCAGCTTAAAACAGGGGGAGTCATACGAGCAGTACTTC. The encoded protein is CASSLKQGESYEQYF.

This clone has more than one count but fewer than ten. The V call is TRBV18, the J call TRBJ1-2; 9 nucleotides agree with TRBD1. Germline V lookup: CDR1 KGHSH, CDR2 LQKENI. The CDR3 runs to 16 residues. The V and J ends lost 3 bases and 7 bases, in that order; junction bases with no gene match: 12. The CDR3 region is CASSPQIRDRVTGYTF. CDR3 sequence (DNA): TGTGCCAGCTCACCGCAAATACGGGACAGGGTCACTGGCTACACCTTC.